Listed below are T cell receptor beta chains from one sample, sequenced in a study of blood T cell repertoires in COVID-19. Produced via immunoSEQ multiplex PCR; TCRdb's table is partial and in-frame only. This table has approximately 160,000 clones, around 80% appearing once. The sequenced sample was PBMCs or T cells enriched from blood (not recorded which). The receptors shown here come from a woman aged 50 to 60 who had recovered from COVID-19. The conserved cysteine and the conserved F or W are not part of the CDR3 here.

J gene,V gene,CDR3 protein
TRBJ2-3,TRBV27,AIGGGLGDTQY
TRBJ1-5,TRBV3-1/TRBV3-2,ASSQSNEPQH
TRBJ2-3,TRBV2,ASRAGFTDTQY
TRBJ1-6,TRBV15,ATSLDRGGNSPLH
TRBJ1-6,TRBV27,ASSFRGLEWSPLH
TRBJ2-1,TRBV20-1,SARVSEQF
TRBJ1-2,TRBV25-1,ASRDSYNYGYT
TRBJ2-1,TRBV11-3,ASSLPYSYNEQF
TRBJ2-1,TRBV6-2/TRBV6-3,ASSSAGSSLNEQF
TRBJ1-2,TRBV27,ASSPYDRGLSGYT
TRBJ1-2,TRBV2,ASSETPQGDYGYT
TRBJ2-1,TRBV29-1,SVEDQTSGSNEQF
TRBJ2-7,TRBV6-5,ASSYGLAGVEQY
TRBJ2-5,TRBV9,ASSVGGSEETQY
TRBJ1-6,TRBV10-3,AISEQGHNSPLH
TRBJ2-2,TRBV7-6,ASSSLGGRRLPRENTGELF
TRBJ1-1,TRBV18,ASSPRQGANTEAF
TRBJ1-2,TRBV5-6,ASSLRGGARDYGYT
TRBJ1-6,TRBV4-1,ASSQGGRSSGRTYNSPLH
TRBJ1-5,TRBV5-1,ASSMSGAGSQH
TRBJ2-3,TRBV4-3,ASSRQPRQGSTDTQY
TRBJ1-2,TRBV28,ASRGTGGTYGYT